Below, 8 T cell receptor beta chains from the same sample are listed, as sequenced in a study of radiation and T cells in renal cell carcinoma. Stated time point: baseline pretreatment blood. As to treatment: 15 Gy SBRT to primary tumor, nephrectomy 4 weeks later. Only in-frame clones appear in the TCRdb table, and some are missing; sequencing was by immunoSEQ multiplex PCR. The repertoire has about 59,000 clones, more than 60% of them found once; the top ten carry more than 7%. Material: blood, obtained from a patient whose treatment included radiotherapy and nephrectomy. The receptors originated from a man in his fifties or sixties with renal cell carcinoma.

J is TRBJ2-2 and V is TRBV19; 7 bases match TRBD1. From germline, CDR1 is LNHDA and CDR2 SQIVND (reference sequence). Trimming at V came to 9 bases and at J to 1 base, leaving 2 bases not matched to a gene. The CDR3 loop spans 13 amino acids. The CDR3 nucleotides are TGTGCCAGCGGACAGGAGAACACCGGGGAGCTGTTTTTT. Translation: CASGQENTGELFF.

The chain is built from TRBV28 and TRBJ1-2, with unresolved D. The germline gives CDR1 MDHEN, CDR2 SYDVKM. V dropped 3 bases and J dropped 7 bases, with 9 bases sitting between them. The CDR3 runs to 12 residues. As DNA, the CDR3 is TGTGCCAGCAGTTTGAGACTGAGTGGCTACACCTTC. Translation: CASSLRLSGYTF.

V is TRBV2 and J is TRBJ1-4; D not certain. Trimming removed 7 bases from V and 3 bases from J, with 12 bases in between. The CDR3 length is 14 residues. In germline, CDR1 is SNHLY, CDR2 FYNNEI. This CDR3 is CASTLSEANEKLFF. The CDR3 nucleotides are TGTGCCAGCACTCTGTCGGAAGCTAATGAAAAACTGTTTTTT.

This sequence joins TRBV7-6 and TRBJ2-2; D is perhaps TRBD1 or TRBD2 (5 bases each). Germline CDR1 and CDR2: SGHVS and FNYEAQ. This CDR3 has 18 amino acids. Deletions cut 2 bases from V and 3 bases from J, with 19 bases between. The CDR3 is CASSLSPGTGTHTGELFF. In DNA form, the CDR3 reads TGTGCCAGCAGCTTATCCCCTGGCACCGGGACCCACACCGGGGAGCTGTTTTTT.

This chain links TRBV9 with TRBJ2-5; D might be TRBD2 (5 bases). CDR1 and CDR2 from the germline V gene are SGDLS and YYNGEE. V was pared by 0 bases and J by 5 bases, with 14 bases between. CDR3 length: 15 residues. CDR3 coding DNA: TGTGCCAGCAGCGTAGCTGAGGGTGGTAGGGAGACCCAGTACTTC. It translates to CASSVAEGGRETQYF.

This clone occurred a few times. The chain links TRBV18 to TRBJ1-2; D unresolved. CDR1 and CDR2 from the germline V gene are KGHSH and LQKENI. The CDR3 is 14 residues long. V shed 3 bases and J shed 0 bases, with 8 bases lying between them. This CDR3 is CASSPRDTNYGYTF. The CDR3 DNA reads TGTGCCAGCTCACCCCGGGATACTAACTATGGCTACACCTTC.

This clone was seen just once. The CDR3 reads CASSPLPGQTEAFF. Written as DNA, the CDR3 is TGTGCCAGCAGCCCTCTACCGGGACAGACTGAAGCTTTCTTT. The chain recombines TRBV9 with TRBJ1-1, with 7 bases aligning to TRBD1. Trimming took 4 bases from V and 5 from J; bases not matched to a gene: 8. CDR1 and CDR2 from the germline V gene are SGDLS and YYNGEE. The CDR3 is 14 amino acids.

This chain links TRBV19 with TRBJ1-3, with no clear D. There are 12 residues in the CDR3. Trimming pared 5 bases from V and 9 bases from J, leaving 11 bases between. Germline CDR1 is LNHDA and CDR2 is SQIVND (reference sequence). CDR3 nucleotide sequence: TGTGCCAGTAGTTCGGACGCTAGCACCATATATTTT. Translation gives CASSSDASTIYF. The full variable domain, with the rest looked up from reference TRBV19 and TRBJ1-3, is DGGITQSPKYLFRKEGQNVTLSCEQNLNHDAMYWYRQDPGQGLRLIYYSQIVNDFQKGDIAEGYSVSREKKESFPLTVTSAQKNPTAFYLCASSSDASTIYFGEGSWLTVV.